This TCR beta chain was obtained from a study of cytomegalovirus exposure and HLA in healthy donors. Study results and limitations: Clonal expansion, a later analysis showed, was greater in HLA-associated TCR beta chains than in equally common others. According to an earlier analysis, most TCR beta V segments yielded productive rearrangements about 90% or about 30% of the time.

The CDR3 covers 15 residues. J gave up 7 bases and V 4 bases, and 5 bases lay outside the gene matches. Germline loops: CDR1 MNHNS, CDR2 SASEGT. PCR involved 60 Vbeta and 13 Jbeta primers. Profiling relied on immunoSEQ multiplex PCR, and the TCRdb table lists in-frame clones only, not all of them. The sample records about 150,000 clones, around 10% being singletons. The table lists this clone with a few counts. Its antigen is unknown. The chain has TRBV6-1 and TRBJ2-1; TRBD2 matches at 12 bases. The receptor was isolated from a man aged 50 to 59 in good health and CMV-seronegative. The sequenced sample consisted of PBMCs. The CDR3 DNA sequence: TGTGCCAGCAGTGGGCTAGCGGGGGGGCGGAATGAGCAGTTCTTC. Translated: CASSGLAGGRNEQFF.